Following are 5 T cell receptor beta chains from one sample sequenced in a study of T cell responses to AZD1222 COVID-19 vaccine (dated by TCRdb to the early 2020s). The library was made by the immunoSEQ multiplex PCR assay. The immuneACCESS repertoire file appears here via TCRdb, limited to in-frame rearrangements. These files lack a portion of the clones; in checked studies, under half of the deficit traces to unresolved V genes, and the cause of the others is not known. For this sample the table gives about 140,000 clones, of which roughly 90% were detected only once. The top ten clonotypes cover about 3% of the sample. The time point label of this sample denotes: baseline before first vaccination. The sequencing here drew on peripheral blood, taken on day 0 of AZD1222 vaccination. The receptors were gathered from an adult in good health.

The V gene is TRBV7-2, the J gene TRBJ1-2, with 7 bases that match TRBD1. V was pared by 5 bases and J by 4 bases, with 13 bases of the junction left unmatched. The germline V gene has CDR1 SGHTA and CDR2 FQGNSA. The CDR3 runs to 16 residues. In DNA form, the CDR3 reads TGTGCCAGCAGCCGGGTCCAGGCAAGACAGGGCTATGGCTACACCTTC. Its translation: CASSRVQARQGYGYTF.

V and J are TRBV7-8 and TRBJ1-2; TRBD1 matches at 7 bases. Germline V lookup: CDR1 SGHVS, CDR2 FQNEAQ. The length of the CDR3 is 17 residues. V gave up 5 bases and J gave up 4 bases; unmatched junction bases: 16. The CDR3 region is CASSPLRDRASAYGYTF. As DNA, the CDR3 is TGTGCCAGCAGCCCTCTCCGGGACAGAGCTTCGGCCTATGGCTACACCTTC.

V and J are TRBV21-1 and TRBJ2-7; the table's D call, TRBD1, was not checked against the DNA. TRBV21-1 represents a pseudogene. CDR3 size: 16 residues. CDR3 coding DNA: TGTGCCAGCAGCAAAGCTCCCGACAGTTTCTCCTACGAGCAGTACTTC. Encoded protein: CASSKAPDSFSYEQYF.

The chain is built from TRBV7-2 and TRBJ2-1, with 8 nucleotides matching TRBD1. From germline, CDR1 is SGHTA and CDR2 FQGNSA. V shed 2 bases, J shed 7 bases, and the junction held 10 bases outside the gene matches. The CDR3 loop spans 16 amino acids. The CDR3 sequence is CASSLLGWTGRNEQFF. The CDR3 DNA reads TGTGCCAGCAGCTTACTAGGTTGGACAGGGCGGAATGAGCAGTTCTTC.

V is TRBV7-2 and J is TRBJ1-2, with D possibly matching TRBD1 (5 bases). The CDR3 covers 14 residues. CDR1 is SGHTA and CDR2 is FQGNSA in the germline V gene. The V end lost 4 bases, the J end lost 5 bases, and 14 bases lay between the germline ends. CDR3 sequence reads: CASSSFRVGYGYTF. DNA for the CDR3: TGTGCCAGCAGCTCATTCAGGGTCGGGTATGGCTACACCTTC.